These 27 T cell receptor beta chains originate from one sample sequenced in a study of CD8+ T cells in alopecia areata. Noted treatment: oral pan-JAK inhibitor, 5-10 mg twice daily. The sequencing template was cDNA reverse transcribed from extracted RNA. Sequencing was performed with immunoSEQ multiplex PCR; in TCRdb, only in-frame clones are kept and a portion is missing. The sample has 35,000 to 50,000 clones; roughly 65% are singletons. Material: CD8+ T cells sorted from blood, obtained at week 4, from a patient treated with tofacitinib. These TCRs come from a human donor with alopecia areata.

The chain uses TRBV7-6 and TRBJ2-1, with a weak D call TRBD1 (6 bases). Trimming took 5 bases from V and 6 from J, leaving 14 bases between them. The CDR3 loop spans 14 amino acids. CDR1 and CDR2 (germline): SGHVS, FNYEAQ. The CDR3 sequence is CASSRTQQGNEQFF. In DNA, the CDR3 is TGTGCCAGCAGCCGAACCCAACAGGGCAATGAGCAGTTCTTC.

V is TRBV29-1 and J is TRBJ2-4; D is uncertain. Looked up from germline, CDR1 is SQVTM and CDR2 is ANQGSEA. The CDR3 has 13 residues. V was clipped by 7 bases and J by 2 bases, with 12 bases between them. CDR3 DNA sequence: TGCAGCGGTTGGGTGATTACCAAAAACATTCAGTACTTC. Amino acids: CSGWVITKNIQYF.

The chain carries TRBV27 and TRBJ2-3; D is perhaps TRBD1 or TRBD2 (6 bases each). Germline V gene sequence: CDR1 MNHEY, CDR2 SMNVEV (reference sequence). V dropped 6 bases and J dropped 2 bases, with 18 bases sitting between them. The CDR3 totals 16 residues. CDR3 coding DNA: TGTGCCAGCAGGCCGAAGGGGGGAATCACCACAGATACGCAGTATTTT. Translating gives CASRPKGGITTDTQYF.

The rearrangement links TRBV4-1 to TRBJ1-5, with unresolved D. Germline lookup yields CDR1 MGHRA and CDR2 YSYEKL. V was pared by 1 base and J by 9 bases, with 13 bases between. This CDR3 is built from 14 residues. Here the CDR3 DNA reads TGCGCCAGCAGCCAAGGTTCTCCCTTTGGGCCCCAGCATTTT. It specifies CASSQGSPFGPQHF.

The chain uses TRBV13 and TRBJ2-7; D unclear. CDR3 length: 14 amino acids. Germline V gene lookup returns CDR1 PRHDT and CDR2 FYEKMQ (reference sequence). V was cut by 0 bases and J by 5 bases, with 11 bases left in between. CDR3 DNA sequence: TGTGCCAGCAGCTTAGGAGGGTCGTGGGACGAGCAGTACTTC. Residues: CASSLGGSWDEQYF.

In this sample, this clone turned up once. The rearrangement joins TRBV7-7 to TRBJ2-7, with D hard to call. The CDR3 has 13 amino acids. Trimming stripped 1 base from V and 3 bases from J, with 7 bases between. Germline V CDR1 and CDR2: SSHAT, FNYEAQ (reference sequence). The CDR3 DNA reads as TGTGCCAGCAGCTTAGACTTAAGCTACGAGCAGTACTTC. Residues: CASSLDLSYEQYF. Using reference TRBV7-7 and TRBJ2-7 for the parts outside the CDR3, the full variable domain is GAGVSQSPRYKVTKRGQDVTLRCDPISSHATLYWYQQALGQGPEFLTYFNYEAQPDKSGLPSDRFSAERPEGSISTLTIQRTEQRDSAMYRCASSLDLSYEQYFGPGTRLTVT.

The chain has TRBV9 and TRBJ1-5; D not resolved. Germline V gene data show CDR1 as SGDLS and CDR2 as YYNGEE. Trimming removed 3 bases at V and 4 bases at J, with 8 bases between. The length of the CDR3 is 13 residues. In DNA, the CDR3 is TGTGCCAGCAGCGAAGGAGGGAATCAGCCCCAGCATTTT. It translates to CASSEGGNQPQHF.

This sequence joins TRBV29-1 and TRBJ2-3, with 10 bases fitting TRBD1. The CDR3 runs 15 residues. Looked up from germline, CDR1 is SQVTM and CDR2 is ANQGSEA. V shed 1 base, J shed 3 bases, and the junction held 4 bases outside the gene matches. The CDR3 loop reads CSVEGGGQGTDTQYF. The DNA of the CDR3 is TGCAGCGTTGAAGGCGGGGGACAGGGGACAGATACGCAGTATTTT.

This clone was recorded once. The rearrangement links TRBV29-1 to TRBJ1-2; D is ambiguous. CDR1 and CDR2 from the germline V gene are SQVTM and ANQGSEA. Deletions cut 0 bases from V and 4 bases from J, with 9 bases between. The CDR3 totals 13 residues. This chain's CDR3 is CSVEERGRYGYTF. The CDR3 DNA reads as TGCAGCGTTGAAGAACGGGGTCGCTATGGCTACACCTTC.

The rearrangement joins TRBV4-3 to TRBJ2-7; 10 bases match TRBD2. Germline-derived CDR1 and CDR2 are LGHNA and YSLEER. The CDR3 has 16 residues. The V and J ends lost 3 bases and 2 bases, in that order; junction bases with no gene match: 7. For the CDR3, the DNA is TGCGCCAGCAGCCACAATCTAGCGGGGGAGGCCTACGAGCAGTACTTC. Amino acid sequence: CASSHNLAGEAYEQYF.

The chain has TRBV30 and TRBJ1-5; D call uncertain. The V end was cut by 2 bases, the J end by 5 bases, with 4 bases between. The CDR3 is made up of 11 amino acids. CDR1 and CDR2 from the germline V gene are GTSNPN and SVGIG (reference sequence). The CDR3 here is CAWSSDQPQHF. CDR3 DNA sequence: TGTGCCTGGAGTAGTGATCAGCCCCAGCATTTT. Together with reference TRBV30 and TRBJ1-5, the CDR3 gives the full variable domain: SQTIHQWPATLVQPVGSPLSLECTVEGTSNPNLYWYRQAAGRGLQLLFYSVGIGQISSEVPQNLSASRPQDRQFILSSKKLLLSDSGFYLCAWSSDQPQHFGDGTRLSIL.

The chain employs TRBV4-3 and TRBJ1-2; D might be TRBD1 (5 bases). The germline CDR1 and CDR2 sequences are LGHNA and YSLEER. With 0 bases removed from V and 8 bases from J, the gap between germline ends came to 13 bases. This CDR3 is built from 14 residues. The CDR3 DNA reads TGCGCCAGCAGCCAAGATCGTGATGGGGGAGGCTACACCTTC. Translating gives CASSQDRDGGGYTF.

The chain joins TRBV28 to TRBJ1-1; D not resolved. Germline V gene sequence: CDR1 MDHEN, CDR2 SYDVKM. This CDR3 is 14 amino acids long. The V and J ends lost 6 bases and 3 bases respectively, with 14 bases between them. CDR3 nucleotides: TGTGCCAGCAGCCACTCTCCCTCCTACACTGAAGCTTTCTTT. This sequence encodes CASSHSPSYTEAFF.

Turning to this clone: The sample holds other DNA sequences that translate to the same CDR3. The chain links TRBV4-3 to TRBJ2-2; D is unclear. This CDR3 region has 13 residues. Germline V gene sequence: CDR1 LGHNA, CDR2 YSLEER. The ends were cut back, 0 bases at V and 5 bases at J, with 4 bases in the middle. CDR3 residues: CASSQDRTGELFF. CDR3 bases: TGCGCCAGCAGCCAAGATAGGACCGGGGAGCTGTTTTTT.

A remark on this clone: The sample holds other DNA sequences that translate to the same CDR3. This chain connects TRBV11-3 to TRBJ1-5; the D is unclear. This CDR3 has 13 residues. From germline, CDR1 is SGHNT and CDR2 YENEEA. The V end was cut by 2 bases, the J end by 7 bases, with 9 bases between. The CDR3 DNA is TGTGCCAGCAGCTTATCGCCTTCGCAGCCCCAGCATTTT. Translation: CASSLSPSQPQHF.

The rearrangement joins TRBV6-1 to TRBJ2-2, with D perhaps TRBD1 or TRBD2 (5 bases each). V lost 8 bases and J 0 bases, leaving 13 bases between the germline ends. Germline V gives CDR1 MNHNS, CDR2 SASEGT. The CDR3 runs 15 residues. This CDR3 reads CASDSGLTNTGELFF. The CDR3 coding sequence is TGTGCCAGCGACAGCGGACTGACGAACACCGGGGAGCTGTTTTTT.

CDR3: CASSLIPKEQFF. The CDR3, as DNA: TGCGCCAGCAGCTTGATTCCGAAAGAGCAGTTCTTC. The rearrangement joins TRBV5-1 to TRBJ2-1; no definite D call. The V end lost 1 base, the J end lost 10 bases, and 9 bases lay between the germline ends. Germline V gene sequence: CDR1 SGHRS, CDR2 YFSETQ. The CDR3 consists of 12 residues.

The gene calls are TRBV27 and TRBJ1-1; D is perhaps TRBD1 (5 bases). V shed 2 bases and J shed 4 bases, with 8 bases lying between them. This CDR3 has 13 amino acids. Germline assignment: CDR1 MNHEY and CDR2 SMNVEV (reference sequence). Here the CDR3 reads CASSLQGPTEAFF. CDR3 nucleotides: TGTGCCAGCAGTTTACAGGGCCCCACTGAAGCTTTCTTT.

This clone occurred a few times. The chain recombines TRBV7-9 with TRBJ2-7; D not certain. Germline V lookup: CDR1 SEHNR, CDR2 FQNEAQ (reference sequence). Trimming shortened V by 5 bases and J by 5 bases, and 10 bases separated the two germline ends. CDR3 length: 12 residues. The CDR3 sequence: CASSPHLDEQYF. CDR3 DNA sequence: TGTGCCAGCAGCCCCCACCTTGACGAGCAGTACTTC. Full variable domain (remainder filled in from reference TRBV7-9 and TRBJ2-7): DTGVSQNPRHKITKRGQNVTFRCDPISEHNRLYWYRQTLGQGPEFLTYFQNEAQLEKSRLLSDRFSAERPKGSFSTLEIQRTEQGDSAMYLCASSPHLDEQYFGPGTRLTVT.

To note about this clone: Different DNA sequences within this sample yield the same CDR3. The chain has TRBV25-1 and TRBJ2-7, with no clear D. Trimming cost V 6 bases and J 4 bases, with 7 bases left between them. Germline V gene sequence: CDR1 MGHDK, CDR2 SYGVNS. There are 11 residues in the CDR3. CDR3 protein: CASRLGYEQYF. In DNA form, the CDR3 reads TGTGCCAGCAGATTGGGGTACGAGCAGTACTTC.

This clone was counted a few times. The gene calls are TRBV4-3 and TRBJ2-1; the D is unclear. The CDR3 runs to 13 residues. V was pared by 0 bases and J by 5 bases, with 5 bases between. Looked up from germline, CDR1 is LGHNA and CDR2 is YSLEER. The CDR3 bases are TGCGCCAGCAGCCAAGAAAGAAACAATGAGCAGTTCTTC. Its translation: CASSQERNNEQFF.

This rearrangement joins TRBV6-4 to TRBJ2-1; maybe TRBD2 (5 bases). V was clipped by 8 bases and J by 0 bases, with 14 bases between them. Germline CDR1 is MRHNA and CDR2 is SNTAGT. The CDR3 is 15 residues long. The CDR3 bases are TGTGCCAGCTCAAGGAGAGCGGACTCCTACAATGAGCAGTTCTTC. This translates into CASSRRADSYNEQFF.

The chain has TRBV29-1 and TRBJ1-1; D is unresolved. The CDR3 is 14 amino acids. V lost 7 bases and J 5 bases, leaving 20 bases between the germline ends. CDR1 is SQVTM, CDR2 ANQGSEA, per germline. For the CDR3, the DNA is TGCAGCGGTATAACTGGGGAGGGCTTAACTGAAGCTTTCTTT. This gives the protein CSGITGEGLTEAFF.

CDR3 sequence (DNA): TGCAGCGTGGACCGGGACACCCACTATGGCTACACCTTC. It encodes CSVDRDTHYGYTF. The rearrangement uses TRBV29-1 and TRBJ1-2; D might be TRBD1 (6 bases). CDR3 size: 13 residues. The V gene's germline CDR1 is SQVTM and CDR2 ANQGSEA. The V end lost 6 bases, the J end lost 3 bases, and 14 bases lay between the germline ends.

This rearrangement joins TRBV12-5 to TRBJ2-1, with D maybe TRBD2 (5 bases). V was clipped by 7 bases and J by 6 bases, with 10 bases between them. The germline gives CDR1 LGHNT, CDR2 FRNRAP. The CDR3 has 12 residues. The CDR3 region is CASALAGNEQFF. The CDR3 region has the DNA TGTGCTAGTGCCCTCGCGGGCAATGAGCAGTTCTTC. Full variable domain (remainder filled in from reference TRBV12-5 and TRBJ2-1): DARVTQTPRHKVTEMGQEVTMRCQPILGHNTVFWYRQTMMQGLELLAYFRNRAPLDDSGMPKDRFSAEMPDATLATLKIQPSEPRDSAVYFCASALAGNEQFFGPGTRLTVL.

The rearrangement links TRBV30 to TRBJ2-5; unclear D gene. V gave up 4 bases and J gave up 5 bases, with 17 bases separating them. Germline V gene data show CDR1 as GTSNPN and CDR2 as SVGIG (reference sequence). The CDR3 length is 14 residues. The CDR3 region is CAWKARNPEETQYF. The CDR3 DNA reads TGTGCCTGGAAGGCCCGTAACCCGGAGGAGACCCAGTACTTC.

The V gene is TRBV1, the J gene TRBJ1-5; TRBD1 is the table's D call and was not checked against the DNA. TRBV1 is annotated as a pseudogene. This CDR3 region has 16 residues. CDR3 residues: CTSSHYEDRVFGAQHF. As DNA, the CDR3 is TGCACCAGCAGCCATTATGAGGACAGAGTATTTGGGGCCCAGCATTTT.